This T cell receptor (beta chain) comes out of a study of blood T cell repertoires in COVID-19. TCRdb keeps only in-frame clones here, not all; method: immunoSEQ multiplex PCR. The data show a few hundred thousand clones, 70% to 90% seen once. Material: PBMCs or T cells enriched from blood (not recorded which). The receptor comes from a woman aged 40 to 50 with acute COVID-19.

CDR3 nucleotide sequence: TGTGCCAGTATTCCAGGGATCGGCTATGGCTACACCTTC. This sequence encodes CASIPGIGYGYTF. The chain recombines TRBV19 with TRBJ1-2, with a tentative D call TRBD1 (5 bases). The CDR3 loop spans 13 amino acids. Germline values: CDR1 LNHDA, CDR2 SQIVND (reference sequence). Trimming took 7 bases from V and 4 from J, leaving 13 bases between them.